This T cell receptor beta chain was identified in a study of cytomegalovirus exposure and HLA in healthy donors. Comments on this clone: The antigen remains unidentified.

Study-level findings and limits: Analyses of presence and absence presupposed an approximately uniform sequencing depth across donors. Segments of the TCR beta V type were, in most cases, productive about 87% or about 30% of the time in an earlier analysis. A later analysis found that most CMV-associated TCR beta chains appeared HLA-restricted.

60 Vbeta and 13 Jbeta primers were used in PCR. TCRdb's table, derived via immunoSEQ multiplex PCR, lists solely in-frame clones and lacks some. The sample carries about 65,000 clones, over 50% recorded once. With V trimmed by 3 bases and J by 5 bases, 0 bases remained unmatched. This CDR3 has 13 residues. CDR1 and CDR2 from the germline V gene are GTSNPN and SVGIG (reference sequence). This chain joins TRBV30 and TRBJ1-4; 10 bases map to TRBD1. This clonotype was sampled from a man between 25 and 39 years old in good health and CMV-seronegative. Specimen: PBMCs. The CDR3 coding sequence is TGTGCCTGGAGGGACAGGGGGAATGAAAAACTGTTTTTT. Translated, it gives CAWRDRGNEKLFF.